This TCR beta chain comes out of a study of T cell responses to AZD1222 COVID-19 vaccine. V dropped 4 bases and J dropped 2; count of bases not matched to a gene: 10. The CDR3 spans 16 residues. Germline assignment: CDR1 WSHSY and CDR2 SAAADI. The repertoire was sequenced with immunoSEQ multiplex PCR; TCRdb's copy has only in-frame clones and lacks some. Seen here are approximately 130,000 clones, 89% observed once, and the top ten hold around a tenth. J is TRBJ1-1 and V is TRBV10-2, with TRBD1 matching over 7 bases. The source is an adult who received the AZD1222 COVID-19 vaccine. Sequenced here: peripheral blood, sampled 28 days after the second AZD1222 dose. CDR3 DNA: TGCGCCAGCAGTGCACCCTCCAGGGGGGGCAACACTGAAGCTTTCTTT. Amino acids: CASSAPSRGGNTEAFF.